Listed here are 25 T cell receptor beta chains from one sample, sequenced in a study of blood T cell repertoires in COVID-19. The repertoire was sequenced with immunoSEQ multiplex PCR; TCRdb's copy has only in-frame clones and lacks some. The data contain tens of thousands of clones, under 95% of them singletons. The sample taken for sequencing was peripheral blood. These receptors all stem from a human donor in a cohort sampled during active COVID-19.

The genes are TRBV19 and TRBJ2-3, with 7 bases lining up with TRBD1. The CDR3 totals 16 residues. J was trimmed by 3 bases and V by 4 bases; bases with no gene match: 10. Germline V gene lookup returns CDR1 LNHDA and CDR2 SQIVND (reference sequence). The CDR3 loop is CASSNDRARGTDTQYF. Here the CDR3 DNA reads TGTGCCAGTAGTAACGACAGGGCCCGGGGAACAGATACGCAGTATTTT.

The V gene is TRBV11-2, the J gene TRBJ1-1; perhaps TRBD1 as D (5 bases). Trimming took off 1 base at V and 3 bases at J, with 15 bases between the two ends. This CDR3 is 16 amino acids long. In germline, CDR1 is SGHAT, CDR2 FQNNGV. CDR3 loop: CASSLGFWRGDTEAFF. The DNA for the CDR3 is TGTGCCAGCAGCTTAGGGTTCTGGCGGGGGGACACTGAAGCTTTCTTT.

The V call is TRBV28, the J call TRBJ1-1; D is ambiguous. Germline assignment: CDR1 MDHEN and CDR2 SYDVKM. The CDR3 spans 13 residues. The ends were cut back, 6 bases at V and 1 base at J, with 9 bases in the middle. The CDR3 DNA sequence: TGTGCCAGCAGCCGAGTTGAGAACACTGAAGCTTTCTTT. Translated: CASSRVENTEAFF.

This chain uses TRBV3-1 (or the pseudogene TRBV3-2) with TRBJ2-7; D perhaps matches TRBD1 (6 bases). Germline assignment: CDR1 LGHDT and CDR2 YNNKEL (reference sequence). Deletions cut 4 bases from V and 5 bases from J, with 24 bases between. The CDR3 covers 17 residues. CDR3 residues: CASSPLIEAQGPHEQYF. For the CDR3, the DNA is TGTGCCAGCAGCCCTCTCATAGAGGCACAGGGTCCCCACGAGCAGTACTTC.

V gene TRBV20-1 combines with J gene TRBJ1-5; 8 bases agree with TRBD1. The V gene end was trimmed by 3 bases and the J gene end by 1 base; junction bases not matched to a gene: 5. The CDR3 contains 15 residues. Germline values: CDR1 DFQATT, CDR2 SNEGSKA (reference sequence). Here the CDR3 DNA reads TGCAGTGCTAGTCAGGGGGCTGGGAGCAATCAGCCCCAGCATTTT. Translated: CSASQGAGSNQPQHF.

The chain links TRBV15 to TRBJ1-4; 7 nucleotides line up with TRBD1. Trimming at V came to 0 bases and at J to 5 bases, leaving 9 bases not matched to a gene. In germline, CDR1 is LNHNV, CDR2 YYDKDF (reference sequence). This CDR3 is 17 amino acids long. CDR3 loop: CATSREAGGSRNEKLFF. For the CDR3, the DNA is TGTGCCACCAGCAGAGAGGCAGGGGGTTCAAGAAATGAAAAACTGTTTTTT.

V and J are TRBV10-2 and TRBJ2-5; TRBD1 matches at 11 bases. CDR1 and CDR2 (germline): WSHSY, SAAADI. V shed 4 bases, J shed 4 bases, and the junction held 5 bases outside the gene matches. The CDR3 contains 15 residues. CDR3 DNA sequence: TGCGCCAGCAGTGCACCGGGACAGGGGGGAGAGACCCAGTACTTC. Its protein product is CASSAPGQGGETQYF.

As DNA, the CDR3 is TGTGCCAGTAGTATTGGTGTGGGACAGGGTCTCTATGGCTACACCTTC. This gives the protein CASSIGVGQGLYGYTF. V usage is TRBV19 and J usage is TRBJ1-2, with 9 positions matching TRBD1. This CDR3 is 16 amino acids long. Trimming removed 3 bases from V and 4 bases from J; junction bases left unmatched: 9. Germline V gives CDR1 LNHDA, CDR2 SQIVND (reference sequence).

The rearrangement uses TRBV5-1 and TRBJ2-7; 7 bases are shared with TRBD1. Germline V gene lookup returns CDR1 SGHRS and CDR2 YFSETQ. The J segment lost 5 bases and the V segment lost 0 bases, leaving 5 bases of the junction unmatched. The CDR3 runs 14 residues. CDR3 sequence reads: CASSLEPDRDEQYF. The CDR3 DNA follows: TGCGCCAGCAGCTTGGAACCTGACAGGGACGAGCAGTACTTC.

The rearrangement links TRBV5-5 to TRBJ2-7, with TRBD2 matching 8 bases. Germline CDR1 reads SGHKS; CDR2 reads YYEKEE (reference sequence). The CDR3 totals 16 residues. Trimming at V came to 2 bases and at J to 1 base, leaving 8 bases not matched to a gene. CDR3 amino acids: CASSLRAAGGSYEQYF. The CDR3 DNA reads TGTGCCAGCAGCTTAAGAGCGGCGGGGGGATCCTACGAGCAGTACTTC.

The genes are TRBV5-4 and TRBJ2-7; D remains unclear. The CDR3 loop spans 14 amino acids. Germline CDR1 SGHNT, CDR2 YYREEE (reference sequence). V was pared by 0 bases and J by 0 bases, with 7 bases between. Written as DNA, the CDR3 is TGTGCCAGCAGCTTGGGACTGGCCTCCTACGAGCAGTACTTC. Its translation is CASSLGLASYEQYF.

This sequence joins TRBV7-8 and TRBJ1-6; 9 nucleotides line up with TRBD1. Germline values: CDR1 SGHVS, CDR2 FQNEAQ. This CDR3 is built from 19 residues. V gave up 1 base and J gave up 9 bases; unmatched junction bases: 16. The CDR3 loop is CASSLVGTGLGFFASPLHF. In DNA, the CDR3 is TGTGCCAGCAGCTTAGTAGGGACAGGGTTGGGCTTTTTTGCTTCACCCCTCCACTTT.

V and J are TRBV10-3 and TRBJ2-7; D is possibly TRBD2 (7 bases). Trimming pared 10 bases from V and 3 bases from J, leaving 13 bases between. Germline V gene data show CDR1 as ENHRY and CDR2 as SYGVKD. The CDR3 consists of 12 residues. The CDR3 is CATKRGHYEQYF. In DNA, the CDR3 is TGTGCCACCAAGCGGGGACACTACGAGCAGTACTTC.

This chain uses TRBV11-2 with TRBJ2-1, with a possible D match to TRBD2 (7 bases). Germline CDR1 reads SGHAT; CDR2 reads FQNNGV. Trimming stripped 1 base from V and 2 bases from J, with 21 bases between. The CDR3 loop spans 19 amino acids. This CDR3 reads CASSLGPEGGGAPYNEQFF. Written as DNA, the CDR3 is TGTGCCAGCAGCTTAGGGCCGGAGGGCGGGGGCGCCCCCTACAATGAGCAGTTCTTC.

This clone was detected once. V usage is TRBV4-1 and J usage is TRBJ1-3; weak D call: TRBD1 (6 bases). V was pared by 0 bases and J by 4 bases, with 16 bases between. The CDR3 has 17 residues. Germline values: CDR1 MGHRA, CDR2 YSYEKL. The CDR3 coding sequence is TGCGCCAGCAGCCAAGAAGGGAGGGGGAATCAAGGAAACACCATATATTTT. Its translation is CASSQEGRGNQGNTIYF.

This clone appeared a single time. The rearrangement joins TRBV4-2 to TRBJ2-7; 11 bases are a match to TRBD2. In germline, CDR1 is LGHNA, CDR2 YNFKEQ. The CDR3 runs 18 residues. V lost 0 bases and J lost 0; bases outside the gene matches: 7. The CDR3 DNA follows: TGTGCCAGCAGCCAAGATCTAGCGGGGGGCCATTCCTCCTACGAGCAGTACTTC. Its protein is CASSQDLAGGHSSYEQYF.

CDR3 sequence reads: CATSATDTNYGYTF. DNA for the CDR3: TGTGCCACCAGTGCGACGGACACTAACTATGGCTACACCTTC. The chain has TRBV24-1 and TRBJ1-2, with D maybe TRBD1 (5 bases). Trimming left V 5 bases short and J 0 bases short, with 9 bases between. CDR1 is KGHDR, CDR2 SFDVKD, per germline. The CDR3 is 14 amino acids.

The chain is built from TRBV4-1 and TRBJ1-6; D not resolved. Trimming pared 1 base from V and 10 bases from J, leaving 14 bases between. Germline assignment: CDR1 MGHRA and CDR2 YSYEKL. The CDR3 spans 15 residues. In DNA, the CDR3 is TGCGCCAGCAGCCAAGTGCGGAGGACTGAGTCACCCCTCCACTTT. This sequence encodes CASSQVRRTESPLHF.

This clone was observed a single time. The chain uses TRBV5-4 and TRBJ2-7; D is perhaps TRBD2 (5 bases). V lost 0 bases, J lost 3 bases, and 7 bases lay in between. This CDR3 contains 13 residues. CDR1 and CDR2 (germline): SGHNT, YYREEE (reference sequence). For the CDR3, the DNA is TGTGCCAGCAGCTTGGCTCGGGGCTACGAGCAGTACTTC. This gives the protein CASSLARGYEQYF.

The chain joins TRBV6-2 or TRBV6-3 to TRBJ2-3; tentatively, D is TRBD2 (6 bases). The V and J ends lost 4 bases and 5 bases respectively, with 13 bases between them. This CDR3 spans 14 amino acids. The germline V gene encodes CDR1 MNHEY and CDR2 SVGEGT. The CDR3 loop is CASSSREVGDTQYF. CDR3 nucleotide sequence: TGTGCCAGCAGTTCCAGGGAGGTAGGAGATACGCAGTATTTT.

The V call is TRBV7-3, the J call TRBJ2-7; 11 nucleotides match TRBD2. Unmatched junction bases numbered 8, after V lost 8 bases and J lost 5 bases. From germline, CDR1 is SGHTA and CDR2 FQGTGA. The CDR3 is 14 amino acids. CDR3 amino acids: CASDPLAGGHEQYF. CDR3 bases: TGTGCCAGCGACCCCCTAGCGGGGGGCCACGAGCAGTACTTC.

The rearrangement links TRBV14 to TRBJ2-5; maybe TRBD2 (6 bases). The V and J ends lost 1 base and 3 bases respectively, with 15 bases between them. CDR3 length: 16 amino acids. Germline V lookup: CDR1 SGHDN, CDR2 FVKESK. The CDR3 is CASSQAARGKEETQYF. CDR3 coding DNA: TGTGCCAGCAGCCAAGCTGCGCGGGGCAAAGAAGAGACCCAGTACTTC.

This chain joins TRBV7-2 and TRBJ1-6; 8 bases are shared with TRBD1. This CDR3 comprises 16 residues. CDR1 is SGHTA and CDR2 is FQGNSA in the germline V gene. J gave up 6 bases and V 1 base, and 5 bases lay outside the gene matches. CDR3 amino acids: CASSLGTGLSNSPLHF. Written as DNA, the CDR3 is TGTGCCAGCAGCTTAGGGACAGGGCTAAGTAATTCACCCCTCCACTTT.

The rearrangement links TRBV13 to TRBJ1-1, with 9 bases aligning to TRBD1. The J segment lost 4 bases and the V segment lost 2 bases, leaving 5 bases of the junction unmatched. CDR1 is PRHDT, CDR2 FYEKMQ, per germline (reference sequence). The CDR3 covers 15 residues. The CDR3 region is CASSLSGTGSTEAFF. For the CDR3, the DNA is TGTGCCAGCAGCTTAAGCGGGACAGGGTCCACTGAAGCTTTCTTT.

This rearrangement joins TRBV5-4 to TRBJ1-6, with no clear D. V lost 0 bases, J lost 8 bases, and 12 bases lay in between. Germline V gives CDR1 SGHNT, CDR2 YYREEE (reference sequence). CDR3 length equals 15 residues. CDR3 nucleotides: TGTGCCAGCAGCTTGGACCAAATCGAGCATTCACCCCTCCACTTT. Translation: CASSLDQIEHSPLHF.